The 7 T cell receptor beta chains below come from one sample, sequenced in a study. TCRdb fed the 5' RACE reads into MiXCR, producing one record per CDR3 protein. The sample lists roughly 8,100 distinct CDR3 sequences; roughly 50% were seen once. The sequencing sample was made of memory CD4+ T cells sorted from a lymph node. Subset given: memory CD4+ T cells, CD4+CD45RO+CD25-. Receptor source: a female donor with breast cancer.

By sample fraction, this clonotype is medium-sized. The rearrangement uses TRBV7-2 and TRBJ2-7, with TRBD1 matching over 11 bases. From germline, CDR1 is SGHTA and CDR2 FQGNSA. CDR3 length equals 13 residues. Trimming cost V 3 bases and J 6 bases; bases outside gene matches: 1. Written as DNA, the CDR3 is TGTGCCAGCAGCTTGGGACAGGGGGGCGAGCAGTACTTC. Its translation is CASSLGQGGEQYF.

The V gene is TRBV5-1, the J gene TRBJ1-1, with D perhaps matching TRBD1 (6 bases). V gave up 0 bases and J gave up 0 bases, with 12 bases separating them. The V gene's germline CDR1 is SGHRS and CDR2 YFSETQ. CDR3 size: 16 residues. CDR3 DNA: TGCGCCAGCAGCTTGGGCGGGGGCTATCTGAACACTGAAGCTTTCTTT. Its translation is CASSLGGGYLNTEAFF.

The sample holds one count of this clonotype. The rearrangement joins TRBV29-1 to TRBJ2-7; tentatively, D is TRBD1 (5 bases). V lost 5 bases to trimming and J lost 2 bases, with 10 bases between them. The CDR3 has 12 residues. The germline CDR1 and CDR2 sequences are SQVTM and ANQGSEA. In nucleotides, the CDR3 is TGCAGCGTTCGAACGGACACCTACGAGCAGTACTTC. The encoded protein is CSVRTDTYEQYF.

This clonotype was seen a few times. The chain is built from TRBV11-2 and TRBJ1-2; TRBD1 aligns across 9 bases. This CDR3 spans 14 amino acids. CDR1 is SGHAT and CDR2 is FQNNGV in the germline V gene. With 5 bases clipped from V and 6 bases from J, the junction kept 7 bases outside the gene matches. The CDR3 DNA reads TGTGCCAGCAGCACCCCCGGGACAGGGAATGGCTACACCTTC. Protein: CASSTPGTGNGYTF.

Details on this clonotype: At one boundary the junction diverges from the germline segment, which might be a read error. J is TRBJ2-7 and V is TRBV28; the D gene could be TRBD1 or TRBD2 (7 bases each). CDR1 and CDR2 (germline): MDHEN, SYDVKM. The CDR3 is made up of 14 amino acids. CDR3 sequence: CASSPGLDRAEQHF. CDR3 nucleotides: TGTGCCAGCAGCCCCGGACTAGACAGGGCCGAGCAGCACTTC. The complete variable domain, with remaining parts taken from reference TRBV28 and TRBJ2-7, reads DVKVTQSSRYLVKRTGEKVFLECVQDMDHENMFWYRQDPGLGLRLIYFSYDVKMKEKGDIPEGYSVSREKKERFSLILESASTNQTSMYLCASSPGLDRAEQHFGPGTRLTVT.

The chain combines TRBV3-1 with TRBJ2-7; D remains unclear. This CDR3 contains 12 residues. The V gene lost 5 bases and the J gene lost 3 bases, with 8 bases spanning the gap. Germline lookup yields CDR1 LGHDT and CDR2 YNNKEL (reference sequence). CDR3 DNA: TGTGCCAGCAGCAACGCACACTACGAGCAGTACTTC. This translates into CASSNAHYEQYF.

Worth noting for this clonotype: Relative to the germline gene, one junction end is altered; a read error may explain this. J is TRBJ1-1 and V is TRBV25-1; D is ambiguous. The CDR3 totals 17 residues. Germline V gives CDR1 MGHDK, CDR2 SYGVNS. Here the CDR3 DNA reads TGTGACAGCAGTGAATATAGATCGACCGACATGAACACTGAAGCTTTCTTT. This sequence encodes CDSSEYRSTDMNTEAFF.